This TCR beta chain derives from a study of OX40 agonist ivuxolimab in advanced cancers. Study background: Of mixed ages from about 23 to 90 and averaging about 65 years, the group was just under 85% male.

Here immunoSEQ multiplex PCR was the method, and the copy in TCRdb shows in-frame clones only, minus some. The profile shows around 78,000 clones, 75% to 90% of them singletons. The CDR3 totals 14 residues. Trimming took off 4 bases at V and 3 bases at J, with 12 bases between the two ends. CDR1 MNHNS and CDR2 SASEGT come from the germline V gene. This clonotype originated in an adult with an advanced solid tumor such as melanoma, head and neck, liver or kidney cancer. The J gene is TRBJ1-2, the V gene TRBV6-1; D not certain. The specimen comprised CD4+ or CD8+ T cells sorted from blood, sampled in a trial of the OX40 agonist ivuxolimab. CDR3 sequence reads: CASSGGNSDYGYTF. The CDR3 bases are TGTGCCAGCAGTGGTGGGAATTCCGACTATGGCTACACCTTC.